The clone carrying this TCR beta chain came up a few times. The target antigen is unknown. The CDR3 totals 15 residues. Germline V gene lookup returns CDR1 SGHDN and CDR2 FVKESK. Deletions cut 1 base from V and 8 bases from J, with 14 bases between. The sample belongs to a study of T cell responses to AZD1222 COVID-19 vaccine. Study-wide results and caveats: The study reported that nearly half of spike-specific TCRs target unmutated variant regions. Repertoires were obtained only post-peak T cell response. Only a handful of individuals given AZD1222 were seropositive at baseline. Donor demographics were predominantly white British with a female majority; clonal diversity may be underestimated.

Using immunoSEQ multiplex PCR, the repertoire was profiled, and TCRdb retains in-frame clones only, with some absent. In the table there are 130,000 to 150,000 clones, 75% to 90% of which are singletons. The chain couples TRBV14 to TRBJ1-4; D unclear. The sequenced sample was peripheral blood, obtained on day 0 of MenACWY control vaccination. The sequence was collected from an adult in good health. CDR3 nucleotides: TGTGCCAGCAGCCAAGCCATGGCCCCGGGGGAAAAACTGTTTTTT. It yields the protein CASSQAMAPGEKLFF.